The 4 T cell receptor beta chains given below trace back to one sample, sequenced in a study of pediatric ulcerative colitis. TCRdb's copy holds only in-frame clones and misses some; the assay was immunoSEQ multiplex PCR. Among tens of thousands of clones listed, 60% to 75% were seen once. During colonoscopy, one to two rectal pinch biopsies were collected. The sample consisted of gut tissue. The receptors stem from a boy younger than 18 with severe ulcerative colitis.

This clone has only one observation. The V gene is TRBV10-3, the J gene TRBJ2-1, with TRBD1 matching over 11 bases. This CDR3 is built from 15 residues. In germline, CDR1 is ENHRY, CDR2 SYGVKD. Trimming at V came to 3 bases and at J to 9 bases, leaving 7 bases not matched to a gene. CDR3 nucleotide sequence: TGTGCCATCAGTGATCCAGGACAGGGGGCGGGTGAGCAGTTCTTC. Its protein is CAISDPGQGAGEQFF.

This clone appeared once. The chain joins TRBV18 to TRBJ2-6, with 9 nucleotides matching TRBD1. Looked up from germline, CDR1 is KGHSH and CDR2 is LQKENI. Trimming cost V 5 bases and J 1 base; bases outside gene matches: 6. The CDR3 spans 17 residues. The CDR3 DNA follows: TGTGCCAGCTCAGTGACAGGGGGTATGTCTGGGGCCAACGTCCTGACTTTC. Translating it yields CASSVTGGMSGANVLTF.

This clone occurred a few times. The sample has other DNA sequences that encode this CDR3 too. CDR3 sequence: CASSPGQGRSPLHF. For the CDR3, the DNA is TGTGCCAGCAGCCCTGGCCAGGGTAGATCACCCCTCCACTTT. The rearrangement links TRBV6-5 to TRBJ1-6, with a weak D call TRBD1 (5 bases). V was cut by 6 bases and J by 10 bases, with 16 bases left in between. The CDR3 runs to 14 residues. Germline CDR1 reads MNHEY; CDR2 reads SVGAGI.

The rearrangement uses TRBV28 and TRBJ1-4; D is perhaps TRBD1 (5 bases). Germline lookup yields CDR1 MDHEN and CDR2 SYDVKM. CDR3 length: 12 amino acids. V lost 7 bases to trimming and J lost 7 bases, with 10 bases between them. The CDR3 loop is CASTGSGEKLFF. The CDR3 bases are TGTGCCAGCACAGGGTCTGGTGAAAAACTGTTTTTT.